One and the same sample provided the 16 T cell receptor beta chains below, sequenced in a study of monozygotic twins with inflammatory bowel disease (dated by TCRdb to the late 2010s). The method behind the library was 5' RACE. The reads were generated on an Illumina HiSeq 2500. TCRdb reprocessed the reads into one record per CDR3 protein sequence, lacking DNA. The table kept for this sample lists over 120,000 distinct CDR3 sequences. Together, the top ten hold over 1% of the sample. Sequences were obtained from blood. These receptors originate from a human donor with ulcerative colitis or Crohn's disease, or a healthy co-twin of an affected twin (not recorded which).

This sequence joins TRBV2 and TRBJ1-5; the TCRdb call, TRBD1, lacks DNA for checking. CDR3 length equals 15 residues. The germline V gene encodes CDR1 SNHLY and CDR2 FYNNEI. CDR3: CASRAGQGNNQPQHF.

The chain uses TRBV5-1 and TRBJ1-4; TCRdb returns TRBD1, unconfirmable since there is no DNA. The CDR3 covers 15 residues. Germline V gives CDR1 SGHRS, CDR2 YFSETQ. This CDR3 is CASSPSGQVNEKLFF. Looking up the rest from reference TRBV5-1 and TRBJ1-4 gives the full variable domain: KAGVTQTPRYLIKTRGQQVTLSCSPISGHRSVSWYQQTPGQGLQFLFEYFSETQRNKGNFPGRFSGRQFSNSRSEMNVSTLELGDSALYLCASSPSGQVNEKLFFGSGTQLSVL.

This chain connects TRBV4-2 to TRBJ2-1; TCRdb picks TRBD2, but there is no DNA to check that call. The length of the CDR3 is 21 residues. Germline V gives CDR1 LGHNA, CDR2 YNFKEQ. The CDR3 is CASSPLGTSGDVRRRYNEQFF.

This chain joins TRBV7-3 and TRBJ2-1; TCRdb names TRBD2, which stays unverified in the absence of DNA. The V gene's germline CDR1 is SGHTA and CDR2 FQGTGA. This CDR3 spans 14 amino acids. The CDR3 sequence: CASSATGTSNEQFF.

The chain carries TRBV10-3 and TRBJ2-3; TCRdb designates TRBD1, a call that cannot be tested without DNA. The germline CDR1 and CDR2 sequences are ENHRY and SYGVKD. The CDR3 spans 17 residues. The CDR3 here is CAIRGGAGTGHTDTQYF.

The rearrangement uses TRBV20-1 and TRBJ2-1; TCRdb outputs TRBD2, but without DNA this stays unchecked. CDR3 length: 16 residues. Germline V gene lookup returns CDR1 DFQATT and CDR2 SNEGSKA (reference sequence). The CDR3 protein is CSAPTSGRPWWNEQFF.

The V call is TRBV6-1, the J call TRBJ1-2; TCRdb proposes TRBD1, but this gene call is untestable without DNA. The CDR3 runs to 14 residues. Germline V gene lookup returns CDR1 MNHNS and CDR2 SASEGT. The CDR3 region is CASNPRRDRGGYTF.

J is TRBJ2-7 and V is TRBV24-1; TCRdb calls TRBD2, which cannot be checked without DNA. From germline, CDR1 is KGHDR and CDR2 SFDVKD. This CDR3 has 16 residues. The CDR3 sequence: CATSAGTSGKRYEQYF.

The genes are TRBV18 and TRBJ2-5. The CDR3 loop spans 15 amino acids. The V gene's germline CDR1 is KGHSH and CDR2 LQKENI. This CDR3 is CASSPGVEKLGTQYF.

This chain joins TRBV5-1 and TRBJ2-5. The CDR3 is 14 residues long. The germline gives CDR1 SGHRS, CDR2 YFSETQ. The CDR3 protein is CASSLALIQETQYF.

The chain employs TRBV5-1 and TRBJ2-4. CDR3 length equals 14 residues. CDR1 and CDR2 (germline): SGHRS, YFSETQ. The CDR3 here is CASSLLGAKNIQYF.

The CDR3 reads CASSMGTSRQPQHF. The chain is built from TRBV19 and TRBJ1-5; the D call of TRBD1 rests on TCRdb alone, since no DNA is present to check it. The length of the CDR3 is 14 residues. Per germline, CDR1 LNHDA and CDR2 SQIVND (reference sequence).

This sequence joins TRBV27 and TRBJ2-7; TCRdb indicates TRBD1, and absent DNA this call remains unverified. This CDR3 is built from 15 residues. Germline V gives CDR1 MNHEY, CDR2 SMNVEV (reference sequence). The CDR3 region is CASSPVGTGSYEQYF.

The V gene is TRBV7-8, the J gene TRBJ2-1; the D call from TCRdb, TRBD2, cannot be confirmed without DNA. The CDR3 spans 19 residues. The germline V gene encodes CDR1 SGHVS and CDR2 FQNEAQ. The chain's CDR3 is CASSFLGGRAGGPATEQFF.

CDR3 amino acids: CASRTGTNEQFF. V is TRBV19 and J is TRBJ2-1; TCRdb gives TRBD1 as the D gene, but with no DNA this cannot be confirmed. The CDR3 is made up of 12 amino acids. In germline, CDR1 is LNHDA, CDR2 SQIVND (reference sequence).

The CDR3 reads CASSLERVQDSYNEQFF. This rearrangement joins TRBV28 to TRBJ2-1; TCRdb indicates TRBD2, and absent DNA this call remains unverified. CDR3 size: 17 residues. Germline V gene data show CDR1 as MDHEN and CDR2 as SYDVKM.